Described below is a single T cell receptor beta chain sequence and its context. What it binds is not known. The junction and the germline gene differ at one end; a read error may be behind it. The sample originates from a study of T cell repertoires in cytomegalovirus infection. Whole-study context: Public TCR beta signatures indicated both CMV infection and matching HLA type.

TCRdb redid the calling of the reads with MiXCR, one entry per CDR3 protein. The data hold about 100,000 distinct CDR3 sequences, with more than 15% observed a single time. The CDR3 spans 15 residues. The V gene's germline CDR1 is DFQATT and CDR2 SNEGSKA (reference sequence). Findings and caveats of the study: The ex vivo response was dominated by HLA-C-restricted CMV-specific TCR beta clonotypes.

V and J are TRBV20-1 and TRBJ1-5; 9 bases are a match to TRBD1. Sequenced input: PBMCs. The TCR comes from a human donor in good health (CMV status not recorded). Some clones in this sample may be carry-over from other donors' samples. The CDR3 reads CSAFETGGSNQPQLF. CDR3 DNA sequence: TGCAGTGCTTTTGAGACAGGGGGGAGCAATCAGCCCCAGCTTTTT.